This T cell receptor beta chain emerged from a study of T cell responses to AZD1222 COVID-19 vaccine. General study points: Just a handful of AZD1222 recipients tested seropositive at baseline.

In regard to this clone: Its antigen remains unidentified.

Sequencing used immunoSEQ multiplex PCR; TCRdb keeps in-frame clones, though not all of them. The sample comprises roughly 100,000 clones, approximately 90% of which are singletons, and over 8% rests with the top ten. This receptor was obtained from an adult in good health. The material sequenced was peripheral blood, taken on day 0 of AZD1222 vaccination.

Written as DNA, the CDR3 is TGCAGTGCTAGAAGTGGAAACACCATATATTTT. Its protein is CSARSGNTIYF. This sequence joins TRBV20-1 and TRBJ1-3; D remains ambiguous. The CDR3 is 11 amino acids. The germline CDR1 and CDR2 sequences are DFQATT and SNEGSKA (reference sequence). The ends were cut back, 2 bases at V and 3 bases at J, with 2 bases in the middle.